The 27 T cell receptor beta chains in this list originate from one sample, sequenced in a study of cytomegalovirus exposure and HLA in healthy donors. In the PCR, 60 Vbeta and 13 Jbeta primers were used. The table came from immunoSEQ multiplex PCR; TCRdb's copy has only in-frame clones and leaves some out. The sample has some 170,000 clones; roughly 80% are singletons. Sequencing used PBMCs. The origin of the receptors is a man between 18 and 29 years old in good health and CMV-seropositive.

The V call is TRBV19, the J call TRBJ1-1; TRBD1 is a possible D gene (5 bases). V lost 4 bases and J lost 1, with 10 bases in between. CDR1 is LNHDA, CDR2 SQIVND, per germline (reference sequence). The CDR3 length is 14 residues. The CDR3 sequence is CASSTSQGNTEAFF. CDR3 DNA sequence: TGTGCCAGTAGTACTAGTCAGGGGAACACTGAAGCTTTCTTT. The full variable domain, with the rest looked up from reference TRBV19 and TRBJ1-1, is DGGITQSPKYLFRKEGQNVTLSCEQNLNHDAMYWYRQDPGQGLRLIYYSQIVNDFQKGDIAEGYSVSREKKESFPLTVTSAQKNPTAFYLCASSTSQGNTEAFFGQGTRLTVV.

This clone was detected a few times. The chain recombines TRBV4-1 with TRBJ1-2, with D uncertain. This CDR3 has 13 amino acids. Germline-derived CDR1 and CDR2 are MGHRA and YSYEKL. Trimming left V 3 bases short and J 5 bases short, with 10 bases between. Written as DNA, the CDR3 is TGCGCCAGCAGCCAGGATCCACTATATGGCTACACCTTC. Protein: CASSQDPLYGYTF.

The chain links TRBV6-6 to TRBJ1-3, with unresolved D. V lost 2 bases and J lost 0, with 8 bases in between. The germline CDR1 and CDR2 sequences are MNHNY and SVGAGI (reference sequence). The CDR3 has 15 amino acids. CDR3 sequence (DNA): TGTGCCAGCAGTTACGGCAAAACCTCTGGAAACACCATATATTTT. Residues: CASSYGKTSGNTIYF.

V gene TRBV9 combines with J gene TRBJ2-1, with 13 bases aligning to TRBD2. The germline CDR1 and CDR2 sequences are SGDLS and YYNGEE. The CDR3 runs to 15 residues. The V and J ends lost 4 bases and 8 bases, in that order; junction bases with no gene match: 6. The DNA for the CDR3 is TGTGCCAGCAGCCTTGGACTAGCGGGAGTGTATGAGCAGTTCTTC. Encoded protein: CASSLGLAGVYEQFF.

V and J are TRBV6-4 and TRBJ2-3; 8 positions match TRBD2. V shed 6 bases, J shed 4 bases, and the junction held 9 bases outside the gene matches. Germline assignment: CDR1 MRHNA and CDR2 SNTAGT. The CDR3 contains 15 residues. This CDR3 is CASSPGTSSADTQYF. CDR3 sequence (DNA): TGTGCCAGCAGCCCCGGGACTAGTAGCGCAGATACGCAGTATTTT.

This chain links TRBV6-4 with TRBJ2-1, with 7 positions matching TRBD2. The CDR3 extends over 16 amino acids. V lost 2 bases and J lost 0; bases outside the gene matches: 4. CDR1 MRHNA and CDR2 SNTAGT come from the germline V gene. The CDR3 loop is CASSDQWGGSYNEQFF. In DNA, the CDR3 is TGTGCCAGCAGTGACCAGTGGGGGGGCTCCTACAATGAGCAGTTCTTC.

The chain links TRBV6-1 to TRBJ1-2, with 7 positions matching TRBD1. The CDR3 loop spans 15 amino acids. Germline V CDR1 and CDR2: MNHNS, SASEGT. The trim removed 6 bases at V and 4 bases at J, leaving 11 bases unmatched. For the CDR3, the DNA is TGTGCCAGCAGCGCCCGGGACAGACCTCTCTATGGCTACACCTTC. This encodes CASSARDRPLYGYTF.

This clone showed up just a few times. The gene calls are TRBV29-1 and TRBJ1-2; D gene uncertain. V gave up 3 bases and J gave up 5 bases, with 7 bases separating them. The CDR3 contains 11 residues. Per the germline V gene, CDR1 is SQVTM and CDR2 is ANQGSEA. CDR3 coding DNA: TGCAGCGTTGAGACGGGGTATGGCTACACCTTC. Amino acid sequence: CSVETGYGYTF.

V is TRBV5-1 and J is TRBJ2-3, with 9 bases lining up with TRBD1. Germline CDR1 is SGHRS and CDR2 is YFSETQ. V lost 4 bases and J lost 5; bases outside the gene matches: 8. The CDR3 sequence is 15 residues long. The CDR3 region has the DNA TGCGCCAGCAGCCGAAGGACAGGGGCGGGAGATACGCAGTATTTT. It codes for CASSRRTGAGDTQYF.

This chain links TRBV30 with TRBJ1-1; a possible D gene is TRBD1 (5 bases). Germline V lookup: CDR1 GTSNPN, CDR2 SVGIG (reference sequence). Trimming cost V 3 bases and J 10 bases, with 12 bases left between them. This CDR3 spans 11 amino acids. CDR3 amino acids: CAWSGGTLAFF. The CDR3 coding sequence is TGTGCCTGGAGCGGGGGAACCCTAGCTTTCTTT.

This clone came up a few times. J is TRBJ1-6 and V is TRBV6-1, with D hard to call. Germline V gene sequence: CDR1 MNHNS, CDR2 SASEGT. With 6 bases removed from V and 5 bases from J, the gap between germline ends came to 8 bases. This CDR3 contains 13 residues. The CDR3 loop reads CASSRDNNSPLHF. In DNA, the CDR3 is TGTGCCAGCAGCCGGGATAATAATTCACCCCTCCACTTT.

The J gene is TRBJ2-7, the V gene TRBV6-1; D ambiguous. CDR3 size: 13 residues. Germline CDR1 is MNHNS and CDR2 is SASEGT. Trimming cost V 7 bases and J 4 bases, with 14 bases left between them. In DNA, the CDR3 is TGTGCCAGCAACTGGCGGTACGGATACGAGCAGTACTTC. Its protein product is CASNWRYGYEQYF.

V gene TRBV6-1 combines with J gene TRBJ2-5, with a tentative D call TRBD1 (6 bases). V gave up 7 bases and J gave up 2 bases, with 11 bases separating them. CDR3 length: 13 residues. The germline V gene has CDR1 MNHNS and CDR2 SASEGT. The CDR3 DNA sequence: TGTGCCAGCACCCGGACAGAACAAGAGACCCAGTACTTC. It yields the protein CASTRTEQETQYF.

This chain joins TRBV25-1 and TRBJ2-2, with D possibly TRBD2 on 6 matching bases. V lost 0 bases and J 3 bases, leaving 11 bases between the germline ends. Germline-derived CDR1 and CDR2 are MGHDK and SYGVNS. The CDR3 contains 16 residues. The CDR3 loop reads CASSEYRGTHTGELFF. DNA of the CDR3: TGTGCCAGCAGTGAATACCGGGGGACCCACACCGGGGAGCTGTTTTTT.

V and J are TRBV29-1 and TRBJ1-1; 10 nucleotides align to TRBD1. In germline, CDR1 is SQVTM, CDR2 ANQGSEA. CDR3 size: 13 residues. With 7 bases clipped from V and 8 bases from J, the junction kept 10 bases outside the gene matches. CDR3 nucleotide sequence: TGCAGCGCCCTGGGACAGGGGCGCGCCGAAGCTTTCTTT. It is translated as CSALGQGRAEAFF. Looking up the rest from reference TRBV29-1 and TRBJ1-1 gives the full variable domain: SAVISQKPSRDICQRGTSLTIQCQVDSQVTMMFWYRQQPGQSLTLIATANQGSEATYESGFVIDKFPISRPNLTFSTLTVSNMSPEDSSIYLCSALGQGRAEAFFGQGTRLTVV.

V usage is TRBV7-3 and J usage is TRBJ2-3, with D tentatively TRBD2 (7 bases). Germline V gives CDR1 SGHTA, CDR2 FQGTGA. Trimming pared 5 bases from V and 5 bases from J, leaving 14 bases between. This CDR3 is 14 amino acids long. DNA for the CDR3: TGTGCCAGCAGCGGTGGGGGGGCAAGAGATACGCAGTATTTT. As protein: CASSGGGARDTQYF.

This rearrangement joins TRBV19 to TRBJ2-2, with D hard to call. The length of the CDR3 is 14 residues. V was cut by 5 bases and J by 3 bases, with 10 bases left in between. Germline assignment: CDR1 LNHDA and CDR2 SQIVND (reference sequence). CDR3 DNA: TGTGCCAGTAGTGAGGCAGTCTACACCGGGGAGCTGTTTTTT. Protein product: CASSEAVYTGELFF.

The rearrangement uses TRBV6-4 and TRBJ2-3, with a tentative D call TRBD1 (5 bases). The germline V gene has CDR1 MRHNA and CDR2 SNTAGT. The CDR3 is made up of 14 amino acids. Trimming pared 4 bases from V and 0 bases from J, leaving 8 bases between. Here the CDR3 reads CASSVDKSTDTQYF. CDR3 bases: TGTGCCAGCAGTGTGGACAAGAGCACAGATACGCAGTATTTT.

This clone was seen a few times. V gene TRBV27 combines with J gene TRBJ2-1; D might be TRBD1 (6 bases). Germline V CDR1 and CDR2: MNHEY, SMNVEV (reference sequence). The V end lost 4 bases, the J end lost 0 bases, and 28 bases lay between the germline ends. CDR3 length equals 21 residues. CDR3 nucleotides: TGTGCCAGCAGTTCCCGTAGAGACAGGAATCGGCCGGACCTCTCCTACAATGAGCAGTTCTTC. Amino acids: CASSSRRDRNRPDLSYNEQFF.

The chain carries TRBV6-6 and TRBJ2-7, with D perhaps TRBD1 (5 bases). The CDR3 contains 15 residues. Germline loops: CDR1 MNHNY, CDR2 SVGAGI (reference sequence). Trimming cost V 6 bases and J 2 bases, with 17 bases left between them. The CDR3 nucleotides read TGTGCCAGCAGCCAAGGACAAGGAAGGGCCTACGAGCAGTACTTC. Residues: CASSQGQGRAYEQYF.

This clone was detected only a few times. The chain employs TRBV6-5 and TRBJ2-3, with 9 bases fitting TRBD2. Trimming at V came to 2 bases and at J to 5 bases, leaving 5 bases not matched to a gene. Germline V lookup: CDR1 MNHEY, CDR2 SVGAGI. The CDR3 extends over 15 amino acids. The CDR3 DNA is TGTGCCAGCAGTTACGTGCGGGGGGGTAAAGATACGCAGTATTTT. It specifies CASSYVRGGKDTQYF.

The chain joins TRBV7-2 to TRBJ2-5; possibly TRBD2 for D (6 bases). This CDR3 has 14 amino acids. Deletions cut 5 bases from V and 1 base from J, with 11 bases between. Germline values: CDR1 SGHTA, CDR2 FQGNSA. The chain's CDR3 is CASSNRDFQETQYF. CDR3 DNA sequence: TGTGCCAGCAGCAACCGGGACTTCCAAGAGACCCAGTACTTC.

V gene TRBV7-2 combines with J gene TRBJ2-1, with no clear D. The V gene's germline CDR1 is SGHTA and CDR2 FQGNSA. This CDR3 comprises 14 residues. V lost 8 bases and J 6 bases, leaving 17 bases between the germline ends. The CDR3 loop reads CASRVVTEINEQFF. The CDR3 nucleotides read TGTGCCAGCCGAGTCGTAACAGAAATCAATGAGCAGTTCTTC.

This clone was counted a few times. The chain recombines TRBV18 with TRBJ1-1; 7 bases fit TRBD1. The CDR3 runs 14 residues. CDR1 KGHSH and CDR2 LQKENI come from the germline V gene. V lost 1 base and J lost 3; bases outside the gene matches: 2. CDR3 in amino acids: CASSPQGAHTEAFF. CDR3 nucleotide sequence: TGTGCCAGCTCACCACAGGGGGCGCACACTGAAGCTTTCTTT.

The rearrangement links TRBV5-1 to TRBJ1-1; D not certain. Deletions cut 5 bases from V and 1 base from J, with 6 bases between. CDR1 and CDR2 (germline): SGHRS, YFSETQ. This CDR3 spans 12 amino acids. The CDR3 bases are TGCGCCAGCAGAGAGGGGAACACTGAAGCTTTCTTT. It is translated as CASREGNTEAFF.

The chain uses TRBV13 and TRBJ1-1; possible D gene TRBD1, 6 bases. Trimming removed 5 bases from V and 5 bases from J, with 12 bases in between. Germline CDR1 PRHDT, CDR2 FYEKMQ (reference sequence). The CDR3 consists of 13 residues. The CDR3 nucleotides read TGTGCCAGCAGCCCGTTTAGGGGGACTGAAGCTTTCTTT. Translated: CASSPFRGTEAFF.

CDR3 in amino acids: CASHDRVSPPFLYGYTF. The CDR3 bases are TGTGCCAGCCATGACAGGGTGAGCCCCCCGTTCCTATATGGCTACACCTTC. This sequence joins TRBV28 and TRBJ1-2, with 7 bases identical to TRBD1. Per the germline V gene, CDR1 is MDHEN and CDR2 is SYDVKM. This CDR3 contains 17 residues. V gave up 8 bases and J gave up 5 bases; unmatched junction bases: 20.